These T cell receptor beta chains were read from a single sample in a study of Ad26.COV2.S vaccination and SARS-CoV-2 variants. The protocol was immunoSEQ multiplex PCR, while the TCRdb copy is restricted to in-frame clones and leaves out a portion. The sample has 380,000 or so clones, around 89% seen once. The sequencing used peripheral blood, collected in a trial of Ad26.COV2.S vaccine versus placebo. These receptor sequences come from a person aged 18 to 59 who received the Ad26.COV2.S COVID-19 vaccine or a placebo. The CDR3 runs from the conserved cysteine through the conserved F or W. A D gene is named only where the DNA matches it firmly. The size field is filled for only some rows; it gives once, few, many or a size class.

V gene	D gene	J gene	clone size	CDR3 DNA	CDR3 protein
TRBV11-1	-	TRBJ2-1	-	TGTGCCAGCATGCGGGGCGATTACAATGAGCAGTTCTTC	CASMRGDYNEQFF
TRBV9	TRBD1	TRBJ1-1	-	TGTGCCAGCAGCGTAGTAGGGGGCGGGGACACTGAAGCTTTCTTT	CASSVVGGGDTEAFF
TRBV5-1	TRBD1	TRBJ1-1	-	TGCGCCAGCAGCGGGTGGGGACAGGGTGCCACTGAAGCTTTCTTT	CASSGWGQGATEAFF
TRBV27	-	TRBJ1-2	-	TGTGCCAGCAGTTTCGACGAGGCTAACTATGGCTACACCTTC	CASSFDEANYGYTF
TRBV3-1/TRBV3-2	-	TRBJ1-5	-	TGTGCCAGCAGGTCCACAGGCAGCAATCAGCCCCAGCATTTT	CASRSTGSNQPQHF
TRBV2	-	TRBJ2-7	-	TGTGCCAGCAGTGTAGATGGGGTATCCGAGCAGTACTTC	CASSVDGVSEQYF
TRBV5-6	-	TRBJ1-1	-	TGTGCCAGCAGCTCTTCAGGTAGGGGAAGGACTGAAGCTTTCTTT	CASSSSGRGRTEAFF
TRBV6-5	-	TRBJ1-5	-	TGTGCCAGCAAGACAGTGAATCAGCCCCAGCATTTT	CASKTVNQPQHF
TRBV3-1/TRBV3-2	TRBD2	TRBJ2-1	many	TGTGCCAGCAGCGTTACTAGCGGGGATAATGAGCAGTTCTTC	CASSVTSGDNEQFF
TRBV7-2	-	TRBJ1-1	-	TGTGCCAGCAGCCAAATACTTGAAGCTTTCTTT	CASSQILEAFF
TRBV3-1/TRBV3-2	-	TRBJ2-1	-	TGTGCCAGCAGCCAAGCCAGACAGTCAAACAATGAGCAGTTCTTC	CASSQARQSNNEQFF
TRBV5-1	TRBD2	TRBJ2-2	-	TGCGCCAGCAACGATCCAGCGGGAACCGGGGAGCTGTTTTTT	CASNDPAGTGELFF
TRBV2	-	TRBJ2-1	once	TGTGCCAGCTCTTCAGGGTTGGGTGAGCAGTTCTTC	CASSSGLGEQFF
TRBV3-1/TRBV3-2	TRBD1	TRBJ2-7	-	TGTGCCAGCAGCCGCTTCACCCCCCGCCGGGACAGGGTATACGAGCAGTACTTC	CASSRFTPRRDRVYEQYF
TRBV14	-	TRBJ2-3	-	TGTGCCAGCAATAGCGGACTCACAGATACGCAGTATTTT	CASNSGLTDTQYF
TRBV30	-	TRBJ1-5	few	TGTGCCTGGAGTGTCTACAATCAGCCCCAGCATTTT	CAWSVYNQPQHF
TRBV7-2	-	TRBJ1-2	-	TGTGCCAGCAGCTCACCGGGACGCTTCTATGGCTACACCTTC	CASSSPGRFYGYTF
TRBV7-9	-	TRBJ2-7	-	TGTGCCAGCAGCTTTGTCAGGCGCGAGCAGTACTTC	CASSFVRREQYF
TRBV5-5	TRBD2	TRBJ2-1	few	TGTGCCAGCAGCTTGGAGCTAGCGGTACCGAGCTCCTACAATGAGCAGTTCTTC	CASSLELAVPSSYNEQFF
TRBV27	TRBD1	TRBJ2-7	-	TGTGCCAGCTCCTTGCGGGACAGGGCCTACGAGCAGTACTTC	CASSLRDRAYEQYF
TRBV19	-	TRBJ2-1	many	TGTGCCAGTAGTATAGATCAGAGAACCTACATGAGACCTGAGCAGTTCTTC	CASSIDQRTYMRPEQFF
TRBV19	-	TRBJ1-6	once	TGTGCCAGTAGTATAGGAGACTCACCCCTCCACTTT	CASSIGDSPLHF
TRBV29-1	TRBD2	TRBJ2-1	-	TGCAGCGTTGAAGCCGGGACTAGCGTTAACAATGAGCAGTTCTTC	CSVEAGTSVNNEQFF
TRBV28	TRBD2	TRBJ2-7	-	TGTGCCAGCAGACCTAGCGGGAGTATTTACGAGCAGTACTTC	CASRPSGSIYEQYF
TRBV27	-	TRBJ2-7	once	TGTGCCAGCGCACCCGGGACCGTAGGCTACGAGCAGTACTTC	CASAPGTVGYEQYF
TRBV7-9	-	TRBJ1-4	-	TGTGCCAGCAGCCCTACTATTACTAGGGGATCTACTGAAAAACTGTTTTTT	CASSPTITRGSTEKLFF
TRBV6-6	-	TRBJ1-2	-	TGTGCCAGCGGTCCGAATCAGGGTGGCTACACCTTC	CASGPNQGGYTF
TRBV5-1	TRBD1	TRBJ1-1	-	TGCGCCAGCAGCTTTAGCACAGGGGATGTGAACACTGAAGCTTTCTTT	CASSFSTGDVNTEAFF
TRBV4-3	TRBD2	TRBJ2-3	-	TGCGCCAGCAGCCAAGACCGAGCGGGGGTCACAGATACGCAGTATTTT	CASSQDRAGVTDTQYF
TRBV5-4	TRBD1	TRBJ2-2	-	TGTGCCAGCAGCTTGGTACAGGGGGCCGGGGAGCTGTTTTTT	CASSLVQGAGELFF
TRBV11-1	-	TRBJ1-2	-	TGTGCCAGCAGCTTCGGGAGTAACTATGGCTACACCTTC	CASSFGSNYGYTF
TRBV19	TRBD1	TRBJ1-2	-	TGTGCCAGTAGTATCCCGGACAGGGGACTTAACTATGGCTACACCTTC	CASSIPDRGLNYGYTF
TRBV7-2	-	TRBJ1-5	-	TGTGCCAGCAGCTTCGGGAACAGTCGCAATCAGCCCCAGCATTTT	CASSFGNSRNQPQHF
TRBV27	TRBD1	TRBJ2-5	-	TGTGCCAGCAGTCCACAGGGGGCAACGGGAGAGACCCAGTACTTC	CASSPQGATGETQYF
TRBV7-3	-	TRBJ1-3	-	TGTGCCAGCAGCTTAATTCATGATTCTGGAAACACCATATATTTT	CASSLIHDSGNTIYF
TRBV4-3	-	TRBJ1-2	-	TGCGCCAGCAGCCAAGATAGGGGATCTAACTATGGCTACACCTTC	CASSQDRGSNYGYTF
TRBV6-2/TRBV6-3	-	TRBJ2-3	-	TGTGCCAGCAGTCGGGAAGAGGCAGATACGCAGTATTTT	CASSREEADTQYF
TRBV5-1	-	TRBJ1-2	-	TGCGCCAGCAGCTTCGACAGCCGTACTTCCTATGGCTACACCTTC	CASSFDSRTSYGYTF
TRBV5-6	-	TRBJ1-1	-	TGTGCCAGCAGCGGAGTCTTTAGGGGGGACACTGAAGCTTTCTTT	CASSGVFRGDTEAFF
TRBV4-3	-	TRBJ2-5	-	TGCGCCAGCAGCCAGGGACGGAAAGAGACCCAGTACTTC	CASSQGRKETQYF
TRBV5-1	-	TRBJ2-5	-	TGCGCCAGCAGCTCCAGGGTAGGGGAGACCCAGTACTTC	CASSSRVGETQYF
TRBV10-1	TRBD1	TRBJ1-1	-	TGCGCCAGCATGCTCAAATTTGGACAGGTAGGGAAAAGGGACACTGAAGCTTTCTTT	CASMLKFGQVGKRDTEAFF
TRBV6-5	-	TRBJ1-5	-	TGTGCCAGCAGTTACGCAGGCCGAGGTCAGCCCCAGCATTTT	CASSYAGRGQPQHF
TRBV29-1	TRBD2	TRBJ2-1	-	TGCAGCGCCCCCCGTAGCGGGGGACCCAATGAGCAGTTCTTC	CSAPRSGGPNEQFF
TRBV5-8	-	TRBJ1-5	-	TGTGCCAGCAGCCCCCAGAATGGCAATCAGCCCCAGCATTTT	CASSPQNGNQPQHF
TRBV5-1	-	TRBJ1-4	-	TGCGCCAGCAGCTCCGCCCCGGGATCTAATGAAAAACTGTTTTTT	CASSSAPGSNEKLFF
TRBV7-2	-	TRBJ1-5	-	TGTGCCAGCAGCGCGGTTCGTTCGGCAGCTTACAATCAGCCCCAGCATTTT	CASSAVRSAAYNQPQHF
TRBV7-2	-	TRBJ2-1	-	TGTGCCAGCAATGGGGGGCCTGAAGGCAATGAGCAGTTCTTC	CASNGGPEGNEQFF
TRBV7-2	-	TRBJ1-2	-	TGTGCCAGCAGCTTAGCCGCGGTTGGGTATGGCTACACCTTC	CASSLAAVGYGYTF
TRBV3-1/TRBV3-2	-	TRBJ2-7	-	TGTGCCAGCAGCCAAGCGGGCGGGGTCTCCTACGAGCAGTACTTC	CASSQAGGVSYEQYF
TRBV30	-	TRBJ1-1	-	TGTGCCTGGAGTCGGAAACAGGGATCGGTAGCTTTCTTT	CAWSRKQGSVAFF
TRBV12-3/TRBV12-4	-	TRBJ2-1	-	TGTGCCAGCAGTTTAGGGGGTCGCAATGAGCAGTTCTTC	CASSLGGRNEQFF
TRBV7-8	-	TRBJ1-2	once	TGTGCCAGCAGCTTAGGTCCGGGAGGGGGTACTAACTATGGCTACACCTTC	CASSLGPGGGTNYGYTF
TRBV4-2	TRBD1	TRBJ2-1	-	TGTGCCAGCAGCCAAGGTCCGGACAGGGGCGCGAATGAGCAGTTCTTC	CASSQGPDRGANEQFF
TRBV4-3	-	TRBJ1-1	-	TGCGCCAGCAGCCAAGATGTACGGAACGGTGAAGCTTTCTTT	CASSQDVRNGEAFF
TRBV6-5	-	TRBJ2-3	-	TGTGCCAGCAGTCCTCGAGGATCTAGCACAGATACGCAGTATTTT	CASSPRGSSTDTQYF
TRBV30	TRBD1	TRBJ2-7	few	TGTGCCTGGAACTCGGGACAGGGGGGTCCATACGAGCAGTACTTC	CAWNSGQGGPYEQYF
TRBV6-5	TRBD1	TRBJ1-2	-	TGTGCCAGCAGTTACTCCGCGGACGGACAGGGACGAGGCTACACCTTC	CASSYSADGQGRGYTF
TRBV21-1	-	TRBJ2-7	-	TGTGCCAGCAGCAAAATTAACAGATATCAAAACTACGAGCAGTACTTC	CASSKINRYQNYEQYF
TRBV6-2/TRBV6-3	-	TRBJ2-2	-	TGTGCCAGCAGTGTTCAGGGGCATAAGAACACCGGGGAGCTGTTTTTT	CASSVQGHKNTGELFF